Listed below are T cell receptor beta chains from one sample, sequenced in a study of OX40 agonist ivuxolimab in advanced cancers. Generated by immunoSEQ multiplex PCR, the TCRdb table keeps only in-frame clones and is missing some. The sample carries about 100,000 clones, roughly 95% recorded once. The material sequenced was CD4+ or CD8+ T cells sorted from blood, taken in a trial of the OX40 agonist ivuxolimab. The origin of the receptors is an adult with an advanced solid tumor such as melanoma, head and neck, liver or kidney cancer. Both conserved end residues are part of each CDR3. Fields, in order: J gene, V gene, D gene, clone size, CDR3 protein, CDR3 DNA. A D gene is named only where the DNA matches it firmly. A row's size may be missing; if present it is once, few, many or a size class.

>TRBJ2-5|TRBV15|TRBD2|.
CATSRVVAGGGETQYF
TGTGCCACCAGCAGAGTTGTAGCGGGGGGCGGTGAGACCCAGTACTTC
>TRBJ1-2|TRBV6-5|.|.
CASSYRDNGYTF
TGTGCCAGCAGTTACCGGGACAACGGCTACACCTTC
>TRBJ2-4|TRBV7-2|TRBD1|.
CASSLLNRGVKNIQYF
TGTGCCAGCAGCTTATTGAACAGGGGGGTGAAAAACATTCAGTACTTC
>TRBJ1-1|TRBV10-3|.|.
CAISEKRVGNTEAFF
TGTGCCATCAGTGAGAAGAGGGTGGGGAACACTGAAGCTTTCTTT
>TRBJ2-7|TRBV29-1|TRBD1|.
CSVEGTGPYEQYF
TGCAGCGTTGAAGGGACAGGGCCCTACGAGCAGTACTTC
>TRBJ1-1|TRBV12-2|.|.
CASRLAQGNTEAFF
TGTGCAAGTCGCTTAGCACAGGGGAACACTGAAGCTTTCTTT
>TRBJ1-3|TRBV30|.|.
CAWSALAEAGNTIYF
TGTGCCTGGAGTGCCCTAGCGGAGGCTGGAAACACCATATATTTT
>TRBJ1-1|TRBV4-1|.|.
CASSHNNRANTEAFF
TGCGCCAGCAGCCATAATAACAGGGCGAACACTGAAGCTTTCTTT
>TRBJ1-1|TRBV18|.|.
CASSPLTIPTEAFF
TGTGCCAGCTCCCCACTCACTATCCCCACTGAAGCTTTCTTT
>TRBJ2-7|TRBV7-2|TRBD1|.
CASRFTGGQQYF
TGTGCCAGCAGATTCACAGGGGGGCAGCAGTACTTC
>TRBJ1-3|TRBV29-1|.|once
CSVERFSGNTIYF
TGCAGCGTTGAGCGATTCTCTGGAAACACCATATATTTT
>TRBJ1-3|TRBV7-8|TRBD1|.
CASTGQIVSGNTIYF
TGTGCCAGCACGGGACAGATTGTCTCTGGAAACACCATATATTTT
>TRBJ2-5|TRBV6-5|TRBD2|.
CASSYAGGPGQTQYF
TGTGCCAGCAGTTACGCGGGGGGCCCAGGGCAGACCCAGTACTTC
>TRBJ2-1|TRBV7-2|TRBD2|.
CASSPAGGYNEQFF
TGTGCCAGCAGCCCAGCGGGGGGGTACAATGAGCAGTTCTTC